The 24 T cell receptor beta chains below all came from one sample that was sequenced in a study of read filtering for tumor transcriptome and immune sequencing. This library used roughly 400 ng RNA and molecular barcoded adaptors spanning alpha/delta and beta/gamma chains. One entry per CDR3 protein, called by TCRdb with MiXCR from the reads. The sample consists of 48,000 or so distinct CDR3 sequences, roughly 18% of them appearing once. Sample: a population of CD138-negative cells sorted from bone marrow. These receptors were taken from a donor at least 40 years old with multiple myeloma.

With respect to this clonotype: A read error may explain this, as a much larger clone is one base away. The chain joins TRBV7-2 to TRBJ2-7; 11 nucleotides align to TRBD2. J lost 2 bases, V lost 5 bases, and 5 bases had no gene match. Per the germline V gene, CDR1 is SGHTA and CDR2 is FQGNSA. CDR3 length: 15 residues. CDR3 bases: TGTGCCAGCAGCGAGGGACTAGCGGCCCCCTACGAGCAGTACTTC. It encodes CASSEGLAAPYEQYF.

A remark on this clonotype: This may come from a read error, since a much larger clone is one base off. The chain uses TRBV5-1 and TRBJ2-5; possibly TRBD1 for D (5 bases). V was cut by 2 bases and J by 4 bases, with 15 bases left in between. Per germline, CDR1 SGHRS and CDR2 YFSETQ. The CDR3 consists of 15 residues. Here the CDR3 DNA reads TGCGCCAGCAGCTTCATAGGGGCGAGTTTAGAGACCCAGTACTTC. This encodes CASSFIGASLETQYF.

This clonotype showed up many times. V usage is TRBV20-1 and J usage is TRBJ2-5; 9 bases agree with TRBD2. V shed 5 bases, J shed 5 bases, and the junction held 12 bases outside the gene matches. Looked up from germline, CDR1 is DFQATT and CDR2 is SNEGSKA (reference sequence). The CDR3 consists of 15 residues. For the CDR3, the DNA is TGCAGTGCTGTTGGACTAGCGAGTTACGCCGAGACCCAGTACTTC. Protein sequence: CSAVGLASYAETQYF.

This clonotype was recorded many times. The rearrangement joins TRBV29-1 to TRBJ1-2; no clear D. From germline, CDR1 is SQVTM and CDR2 ANQGSEA. V was clipped by 5 bases and J by 3 bases, with 10 bases between them. The length of the CDR3 is 12 residues. CDR3 sequence (DNA): TGCAGCGTTTCTCCAGGAGACTATGGCTACACCTTC. It yields the protein CSVSPGDYGYTF.

This clonotype came up many times. The chain joins TRBV29-1 to TRBJ2-1; D is tentatively TRBD1 or TRBD2 (5 bases each). This CDR3 region has 14 residues. CDR1 and CDR2 from the germline V gene are SQVTM and ANQGSEA. V lost 7 bases and J 0 bases, leaving 13 bases between the germline ends. CDR3 sequence: CSAGRSSSYNEQFF. CDR3 DNA: TGCAGCGCGGGACGGTCCAGCTCCTACAATGAGCAGTTCTTC.

For this clonotype: It is likely a read error: a sequence one base away is far more abundant. The chain is built from TRBV7-8 and TRBJ2-3; 13 bases align to TRBD2. Germline CDR1 is SGHVS and CDR2 is FQNEAQ. The CDR3 loop spans 18 amino acids. CDR3 region: CAISQRLAGGTSTDTQYF. The CDR3 nucleotides are TGTGCCATCAGCCAGAGACTAGCGGGAGGTACTAGCACAGATACGCAGTATTTT.

This clonotype came up many times. The chain links TRBV12-5 to TRBJ1-1; the D gene is possibly TRBD1 (5 bases). The V and J ends lost 6 bases and 3 bases respectively, with 11 bases between them. The CDR3 contains 13 residues. Germline V CDR1 and CDR2: LGHNT, FRNRAP. The CDR3 nucleotides read TGTGCTAGTGGGGGCGGGGGGTACACTGAAGCTTTCTTT. As protein: CASGGGGYTEAFF.

Points on this clonotype: A much more abundant neighbour one base away suggests this may be a read error. The rearrangement joins TRBV6-1 to TRBJ1-2; the D is unclear. CDR1 is MNHNS and CDR2 is SASEGT in the germline V gene. CDR3 length: 13 amino acids. V shed 8 bases and J shed 8 bases, with 18 bases lying between them. The CDR3 reads CASHFSNGIGYTF. In DNA, the CDR3 is TGTGCCAGCCACTTCAGCAATGGAATCGGCTACACCTTC.

Ten or more counts support this clonotype. The gene calls are TRBV5-8 and TRBJ1-2; D remains ambiguous. The CDR3 runs 12 residues. Germline CDR1 and CDR2: SGHTS and YDEGEE. V was shortened by 4 bases and J by 8 bases, with 12 bases between the two germline ends. The CDR3 coding sequence is TGTGCCAGCAGCCGGGCCCTCTACGGCTACACCTTC. Its protein is CASSRALYGYTF.

This clonotype was recorded many times. This chain joins TRBV29-1 and TRBJ2-7; 10 nucleotides match TRBD2. The CDR3 consists of 15 residues. V shed 4 bases and J 7 bases; nucleotides not matched to a gene: 13. Germline loops: CDR1 SQVTM, CDR2 ANQGSEA. The chain's CDR3 is CSVVKSLAGAGEQYF. The CDR3 nucleotides are TGCAGCGTTGTAAAATCCCTAGCGGGAGCGGGGGAGCAGTACTTC.

There are many counts of this clonotype. CDR3 in amino acids: CASSFPARVEWQFF. The CDR3 region has the DNA TGTGCCAGCAGTTTCCCCGCCAGGGTAGAGTGGCAGTTCTTC. This sequence joins TRBV12-3 or TRBV12-4 and TRBJ2-1; tentative D call: TRBD1 (5 bases). CDR3 length: 14 residues. Trimming removed 3 bases from V and 12 bases from J, with 18 bases in between.

This clonotype was detected many times. V is TRBV9 and J is TRBJ2-2; TRBD2 matches 10 bases. V lost 3 bases and J lost 5; bases outside the gene matches: 7. Germline V gene sequence: CDR1 SGDLS, CDR2 YYNGEE. This CDR3 has 16 residues. CDR3 sequence reads: CASSAALLAGTGELFF. DNA for the CDR3: TGTGCCAGCAGCGCAGCCTTACTAGCGGGGACCGGGGAGCTGTTTTTT.

The chain uses TRBV27 and TRBJ1-1; TRBD1 might be the D (5 bases). The V gene lost 5 bases and the J gene lost 0 bases, with 10 bases spanning the gap. There are 14 residues in the CDR3. CDR1 MNHEY and CDR2 SMNVEV come from the germline V gene (reference sequence). CDR3 DNA: TGTGCCAGCAGTGCCGGACATATGAACACTGAAGCTTTCTTT. Its translation is CASSAGHMNTEAFF.

This clonotype was observed many times. The J gene is TRBJ2-1, the V gene TRBV29-1; 13 bases are shared with TRBD2. Trimming cost V 4 bases and J 3 bases; bases outside gene matches: 3. Germline lookup yields CDR1 SQVTM and CDR2 ANQGSEA. The CDR3 is 15 amino acids. DNA for the CDR3: TGCAGCGTTGCAAGACTAGCGGGAGGCTACAATGAGCAGTTCTTC. Encoded protein: CSVARLAGGYNEQFF.

In the case of this clonotype: A clone one base away is much larger, so this may be a read error. The CDR3: CSARAATGYEQYF. The CDR3 DNA sequence: TGCAGTGCTAGAGCCGCGACAGGCTACGAGCAGTACTTC. This chain connects TRBV20-1 to TRBJ2-7, with D possibly TRBD1 on 6 matching bases. Germline V gives CDR1 DFQATT, CDR2 SNEGSKA (reference sequence). The CDR3 has 13 amino acids. The ends were cut back, 1 base at V and 3 bases at J, with 10 bases in the middle.

There are many counts of this clonotype. The chain employs TRBV24-1 and TRBJ2-3; 8 bases agree with TRBD2. CDR1 and CDR2 from the germline V gene are KGHDR and SFDVKD. The CDR3 contains 17 residues. J was trimmed by 2 bases and V by 3 bases; bases with no gene match: 9. CDR3 amino acids: CATSDRRPGLATDTQYF. Written as DNA, the CDR3 is TGTGCCACCAGTGATCGACGCCCCGGACTAGCCACAGATACGCAGTATTTT.

This clonotype has a count of ten or more. V and J are TRBV15 and TRBJ1-1; maybe TRBD1 (5 bases). The CDR3 totals 14 residues. CDR1 is LNHNV, CDR2 YYDKDF, per germline (reference sequence). V lost 0 bases and J lost 5, with 10 bases in between. This chain's CDR3 is CATSRDQGKTEAFF. CDR3 DNA: TGTGCCACCAGCAGAGACCAGGGAAAAACTGAAGCTTTCTTT.

This clonotype was seen at least ten times. CDR3 coding DNA: TGCAGCGGTGCAGGGGGTACCCCAACAGATACGCAGTATTTT. Protein sequence: CSGAGGTPTDTQYF. The rearrangement joins TRBV29-1 to TRBJ2-3; 7 bases map to TRBD1. Germline CDR1 is SQVTM and CDR2 is ANQGSEA. V gave up 7 bases and J gave up 3 bases; unmatched junction bases: 10. The CDR3 has 14 amino acids.

This clonotype was seen repeatedly, ten times or more. The chain uses TRBV29-1 and TRBJ2-6, with D tentatively TRBD1 (5 bases). The CDR3 has 12 residues. CDR1 and CDR2 (germline): SQVTM, ANQGSEA. Trimming removed 3 bases at V and 11 bases at J, with 11 bases between. The CDR3 nucleotides read TGCAGCGTTGACGCAGGGTCGGACGTCCTGACTTTC. Its protein is CSVDAGSDVLTF.

This clonotype was detected ten times or more. The chain employs TRBV2 and TRBJ1-1; 7 bases line up with TRBD1. V lost 6 bases and J lost 4; bases outside the gene matches: 5. This CDR3 is 13 amino acids long. Germline V gives CDR1 SNHLY, CDR2 FYNNEI. In nucleotides, the CDR3 is TGTGCCAGCAGGGGACAGACCATCACTGAAGCTTTCTTT. It specifies CASRGQTITEAFF.

This clonotype was counted ten times or more. The rearrangement joins TRBV28 to TRBJ1-2; a possible D gene is TRBD1 (5 bases). Germline V gives CDR1 MDHEN, CDR2 SYDVKM. V lost 10 bases and J 1 base, leaving 10 bases between the germline ends. The CDR3 consists of 12 residues. The CDR3 here is CATGGVNYGYTF. The CDR3 DNA sequence: TGTGCCACCGGGGGGGTTAACTATGGCTACACCTTC.

V usage is TRBV7-9 and J usage is TRBJ1-5; D gene ambiguous. Between the trimmed V and J ends, which lost 1 base and 2 bases, there was a span of 12 bases. The CDR3 extends over 16 amino acids. Per germline, CDR1 SEHNR and CDR2 FQNEAQ (reference sequence). The CDR3 DNA sequence: TGTGCCAGCAGCTTAGAAGTGGGATATGGCAATCAGCCCCAGCATTTT. Protein: CASSLEVGYGNQPQHF. Full variable domain (missing parts from reference TRBV7-9 and TRBJ1-5): DTGVSQNPRHKITKRGQNVTFRCDPISEHNRLYWYRQTLGQGPEFLTYFQNEAQLEKSRLLSDRFSAERPKGSFSTLEIQRTEQGDSAMYLCASSLEVGYGNQPQHFGDGTRLSIL.

To note about this clonotype: A read error may be the cause here, since a much bigger clone is one base away. The rearrangement uses TRBV7-2 and TRBJ1-4, with 7 bases that match TRBD1. Germline values: CDR1 SGHTA, CDR2 FQGNSA. The CDR3 runs 13 residues. CDR3 sequence reads: CASSTWDSEELFF. DNA of the CDR3: TGTGCCAGCAGCACCTGGGACAGTGAAGAACTGTTTTTT.

This clonotype was picked up one time. A junction end diverges from the germline sequence, so it may reflect a read error. The chain combines TRBV24-1 with TRBJ1-2; tentative D call: TRBD1 (5 bases). The CDR3 is 13 residues long. The germline gives CDR1 KGHDR, CDR2 SFDVKD. CDR3 region: CTTSDLDTPGYTF. In nucleotides, the CDR3 is TGTACCACCAGTGACCTGGACACCCCCGGCTACACCTTC.